The present T cell receptor beta chain was sequenced within a study of shared clonotypes between healthy human individuals. On this clone itself: Its matching antigen is unknown.

Study-level results: Only blood was sampled; tissue repertoires likely differ. Sequencing depth was expected to influence donor clonotype sharing. Naive subsets usually exceeded memory subsets in estimated richness.

The deep-level immunoSEQ assay was used. The method was immunoSEQ multiplex PCR; TCRdb's version includes in-frame clones alone and lacks a portion of them. The table lists 450,000 to 700,000 clones, 95% to 96% of them singletons, with roughly 0.1% in the top ten. In the naive CD8 group, cells lacked CD45RO and were positively selected for CCR7, so terminally differentiated effector memory CD45RA+ cells were left out. This CDR3 region has 15 residues. Germline V gene lookup returns CDR1 MNHEY and CDR2 SMNVEV (reference sequence). V lost 6 bases, J lost 10 bases, and 7 bases stayed unmatched. This receptor was taken from a woman aged 30 to 39 in good health. Sequenced material: naive CD8+ T cells sorted from blood. The rearrangement joins TRBV27 to TRBJ1-6; 12 bases are shared with TRBD1. The CDR3 spells CASRGGTGGASPLHF. The CDR3 nucleotides are TGTGCCAGCAGGGGTGGGACAGGGGGCGCCTCACCCCTCCACTTT.